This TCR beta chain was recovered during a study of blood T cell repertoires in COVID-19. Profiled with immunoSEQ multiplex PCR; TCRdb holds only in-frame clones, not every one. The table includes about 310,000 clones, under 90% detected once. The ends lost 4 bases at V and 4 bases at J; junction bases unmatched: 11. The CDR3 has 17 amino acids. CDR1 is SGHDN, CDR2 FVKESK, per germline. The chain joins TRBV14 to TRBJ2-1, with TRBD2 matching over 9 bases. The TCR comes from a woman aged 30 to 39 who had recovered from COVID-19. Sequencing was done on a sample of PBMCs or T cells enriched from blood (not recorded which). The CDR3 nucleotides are TGTGCCAGCAGCCCTACACTAGCGGGCCTAGAATACAATGAGCAGTTCTTC. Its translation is CASSPTLAGLEYNEQFF.